This TCR beta chain was identified during a study of OX40 agonist ivuxolimab in advanced cancers. The overall study: The patients' treatment was ivuxolimab, an agonistic anti-OX40 (CD134) antibody.

The CDR3 has 17 residues. V was clipped by 0 bases and J by 2 bases; unmatched bases: 4. The germline CDR1 and CDR2 sequences are LNHDA and SQIVND (reference sequence). Assay used: immunoSEQ multiplex PCR; TCRdb lists only in-frame clones, some missing. Of tens of thousands of clones listed, around 87% are singletons. Findings and caveats of the study: Patients with a partial response at 0.1-3.0 mg/kg had among the lowest clonal expansion.

The sample holds one count of this clone. Antigen: not known. The clonotype was recovered from an adult with an advanced solid tumor such as melanoma, head and neck, liver or kidney cancer. The chain carries TRBV19 and TRBJ2-3; TRBD2 matches 11 bases. Sequenced material: CD4+ or CD8+ T cells sorted from blood, taken in a trial of the OX40 agonist ivuxolimab. This CDR3 reads CASSIDGTSGSTDTQYF. In nucleotides, the CDR3 is TGTGCCAGTAGTATAGATGGGACTAGCGGTTCCACAGATACGCAGTATTTT. Full variable domain (outside the CDR3, taken from reference TRBV19 and TRBJ2-3): DGGITQSPKYLFRKEGQNVTLSCEQNLNHDAMYWYRQDPGQGLRLIYYSQIVNDFQKGDIAEGYSVSREKKESFPLTVTSAQKNPTAFYLCASSIDGTSGSTDTQYFGPGTRLTVL.